The 28 T cell receptor beta chains below were found in one sample sequenced in a study of cytomegalovirus exposure and HLA in healthy donors. Here immunoSEQ multiplex PCR was the method, and the copy in TCRdb shows in-frame clones only, minus some. The sample has around 200,000 clones, about three quarters seen once. The sample was PBMCs. The receptors were sampled from a woman in her twenties or thirties in good health and CMV-seronegative.

V usage is TRBV27 and J usage is TRBJ2-1, with TRBD2 matching over 8 bases. Germline V gene lookup returns CDR1 MNHEY and CDR2 SMNVEV (reference sequence). The CDR3 runs to 15 residues. V was clipped by 4 bases and J by 9 bases; unmatched bases: 11. As DNA, the CDR3 is TGTGCCAGCAGTTCCATCGGGACTAGGAACACTGAGCAGTTCTTC. Translating gives CASSSIGTRNTEQFF.

The genes are TRBV28 and TRBJ1-5; D not resolved. Germline CDR1 MDHEN, CDR2 SYDVKM. V was clipped by 3 bases and J by 2 bases, with 5 bases between them. The CDR3 sequence is 13 residues long. The CDR3 sequence: CASSFLGNQPQHF. CDR3 nucleotides: TGTGCCAGCAGTTTCCTTGGCAATCAGCCCCAGCATTTT.

V gene TRBV6-6 combines with J gene TRBJ2-1; 8 nucleotides line up with TRBD2. Germline V gives CDR1 MNHNY, CDR2 SVGAGI (reference sequence). CDR3 length equals 12 residues. Trimming cost V 5 bases and J 6 bases; bases outside gene matches: 0. In DNA form, the CDR3 reads TGTGCCAGCAGTGGGACTAGCAATGAGCAGTTCTTC. Protein: CASSGTSNEQFF.

This clone was counted once. V is TRBV10-2 and J is TRBJ1-6; 7 bases line up with TRBD1. This CDR3 contains 14 residues. The J segment lost 9 bases and the V segment lost 6 bases, leaving 8 bases of the junction unmatched. CDR1 WSHSY and CDR2 SAAADI come from the germline V gene. CDR3 DNA sequence: TGCGCCAGCAGGCAGGGGACAGACGGTTCACCCCTCCACTTT. Encoded protein: CASRQGTDGSPLHF.

V usage is TRBV6-1 and J usage is TRBJ2-7; D not certain. This CDR3 contains 13 residues. The V gene's germline CDR1 is MNHNS and CDR2 SASEGT. With 3 bases removed from V and 7 bases from J, the gap between germline ends came to 13 bases. The CDR3 spells CASSEAPPREQYF. The DNA for the CDR3 is TGTGCCAGCAGTGAGGCCCCACCCAGAGAGCAGTACTTC.

The V call is TRBV19, the J call TRBJ1-6, with 8 bases fitting TRBD1. J was trimmed by 5 bases and V by 3 bases; bases with no gene match: 3. CDR1 LNHDA and CDR2 SQIVND come from the germline V gene (reference sequence). The CDR3 has 15 residues. The CDR3 DNA sequence: TGTGCCAGTAGTATTACAGGGGGTAATAATTCACCCCTCCACTTT. Its translation is CASSITGGNNSPLHF.

The chain recombines TRBV18 with TRBJ2-1; 9 positions match TRBD2. Trimming took 3 bases from V and 9 from J; bases not matched to a gene: 12. CDR3 length: 16 amino acids. CDR1 KGHSH and CDR2 LQKENI come from the germline V gene. CDR3 residues: CASSPAGREGSGEQFF. CDR3 in DNA: TGTGCCAGCTCACCGGCTGGGCGGGAGGGTTCGGGTGAGCAGTTCTTC.

This clone showed up just once. The chain combines TRBV7-9 with TRBJ2-2; a weak D match, TRBD1 (5 bases). CDR3 size: 17 residues. Trimming shortened V by 1 base and J by 3 bases, and 15 bases separated the two germline ends. The germline V gene encodes CDR1 SEHNR and CDR2 FQNEAQ (reference sequence). As DNA, the CDR3 is TGTGCCAGCAGCTTAGAGGGGTCAGATCCTGACACCGGGGAGCTGTTTTTT. It translates to CASSLEGSDPDTGELFF.

Regarding this clone: Additional DNA sequences in this sample encode the identical CDR3. CDR3 sequence reads: CASSQAQGDGYTF. The DNA for the CDR3 is TGCGCCAGCAGCCAAGCTCAGGGCGATGGCTACACCTTC. The V call is TRBV4-1, the J call TRBJ1-2; tentatively, D is TRBD1 (5 bases). The V gene's germline CDR1 is MGHRA and CDR2 YSYEKL. The germline V and J ends were trimmed by 1 base and 6 bases, with 9 bases remaining between them. CDR3 length: 13 amino acids.

The chain has TRBV30 and TRBJ1-4; 7 positions match TRBD1. Germline CDR1 is GTSNPN and CDR2 is SVGIG (reference sequence). The CDR3 has 14 residues. Trimming at V came to 6 bases and at J to 5 bases, leaving 9 bases not matched to a gene. The DNA of the CDR3 is TGTGCCTGTGTACCGGGACAGTTAAATGAAAAACTGTTTTTT. This sequence encodes CACVPGQLNEKLFF.

The chain recombines TRBV7-8 with TRBJ1-2, with 9 bases matching TRBD1. The V segment lost 5 bases and the J segment 8 bases; nucleotides outside the gene matches: 15. This CDR3 has 16 residues. In germline, CDR1 is SGHVS, CDR2 FQNEAQ. As DNA, the CDR3 is TGTGCCAGCAGCACGACCCCAACCGGGACAGGGAAGGGCTACACCTTC. As protein: CASSTTPTGTGKGYTF.

Remarks on this clone: Different DNA sequences within this sample yield the same CDR3. The CDR3 nucleotides are TGTGCCAGCAGTTACTCCAGGGGCTACGAGCAGTACTTC. Amino acid sequence: CASSYSRGYEQYF. The chain employs TRBV6-6 and TRBJ2-7; perhaps TRBD1 as D (6 bases). Trimming took off 0 bases at V and 3 bases at J, with 6 bases between the two ends. The CDR3 is 13 amino acids. The germline V gene has CDR1 MNHNY and CDR2 SVGAGI (reference sequence).

The J gene is TRBJ2-1, the V gene TRBV9; D is perhaps TRBD2 (7 bases). Germline CDR1 and CDR2: SGDLS and YYNGEE. V lost 0 bases and J lost 8, with 15 bases in between. The CDR3 length is 15 residues. In nucleotides, the CDR3 is TGTGCCAGCAGCGTAGGGGAAGGGGGGGCCTATGAGCAGTTCTTC. Protein: CASSVGEGGAYEQFF.

The CDR3 DNA follows: TGTGCCAGCTCACCAAACGCCAGGGGAACTAATGAAAAACTGTTTTTT. This codes for CASSPNARGTNEKLFF. J is TRBJ1-4 and V is TRBV18, with D perhaps matching TRBD1 (6 bases). The CDR3 is 16 amino acids. Trimming shortened V by 2 bases and J by 1 base, and 11 bases separated the two germline ends. Germline V gives CDR1 KGHSH, CDR2 LQKENI.

The rearrangement uses TRBV11-2 and TRBJ1-4; D possibly corresponds to TRBD1 (6 bases). V was shortened by 3 bases and J by 5 bases, with 19 bases between the two germline ends. CDR3 length equals 17 residues. Germline CDR1 is SGHAT and CDR2 is FQNNGV. CDR3 sequence: CASSLHYGQLTNEKLFF. The CDR3 bases are TGTGCCAGCAGCTTGCATTATGGACAGTTGACAAATGAAAAACTGTTTTTT.

The chain carries TRBV19 and TRBJ1-5; tentatively, D is TRBD1 (6 bases). Trimming left V 11 bases short and J 0 bases short, with 11 bases between. This CDR3 has 13 residues. CDR1 and CDR2 (germline): LNHDA, SQIVND (reference sequence). DNA of the CDR3: TGTGCCGGGGGACAACATAGCAATCAGCCCCAGCATTTT. Encoded protein: CAGGQHSNQPQHF.

The chain carries TRBV7-9 and TRBJ2-1; 7 bases align to TRBD2. The germline V gene encodes CDR1 SEHNR and CDR2 FQNEAQ (reference sequence). V was pared by 2 bases and J by 0 bases, with 10 bases of the junction left unmatched. The CDR3 is made up of 18 amino acids. The CDR3 here is CASSLKLLRDYSYNEQFF. As DNA, the CDR3 is TGTGCCAGCAGCTTAAAGCTTCTCCGGGACTACTCCTACAATGAGCAGTTCTTC.

This clone occurred a few times. The chain uses TRBV29-1 and TRBJ2-7; 8 nucleotides align to TRBD1. Germline V gene sequence: CDR1 SQVTM, CDR2 ANQGSEA. The ends lost 5 bases at V and 6 bases at J; junction bases unmatched: 9. This CDR3 contains 13 residues. The DNA of the CDR3 is TGCAGCGTTCGCTGGACAGGGATAAGCGAGCAGTACTTC. It translates to CSVRWTGISEQYF.

The J gene is TRBJ1-3, the V gene TRBV5-6, with D unclear. The CDR3 is made up of 14 amino acids. The germline CDR1 and CDR2 sequences are SGHDT and YYEEEE. The germline V and J ends were trimmed by 0 bases and 2 bases, with 6 bases remaining between them. The CDR3 coding sequence is TGTGCCAGCAGCTTGGCCGGGACTGGAAACACCATATATTTT. It encodes CASSLAGTGNTIYF.

This clone was detected once. The chain links TRBV4-2 to TRBJ2-1; TRBD2 aligns across 11 bases. The CDR3 is 18 amino acids. Germline values: CDR1 LGHNA, CDR2 YNFKEQ. With 3 bases clipped from V and 8 bases from J, the junction kept 15 bases outside the gene matches. The chain's CDR3 is CASSQRLAGRDGGDEQFF. The CDR3, as DNA: TGTGCCAGCAGCCAGAGACTAGCGGGAAGGGACGGGGGGGATGAGCAGTTCTTC.

In its sample, this clone was seen a few times. CDR3 region: CASSQVSYEQYF. CDR3 sequence (DNA): TGTGCCAGCAGCCAGGTATCCTACGAGCAGTACTTC. The chain links TRBV25-1 to TRBJ2-7, with D uncertain. Trimming took 6 bases from V and 1 from J, leaving 7 bases between them. Germline V gives CDR1 MGHDK, CDR2 SYGVNS. The CDR3 runs to 12 residues.

The chain couples TRBV30 to TRBJ2-7; 8 nucleotides agree with TRBD1. This CDR3 has 12 amino acids. Trimming cost V 2 bases and J 7 bases; bases outside gene matches: 4. Germline CDR1 and CDR2: GTSNPN and SVGIG (reference sequence). The CDR3 DNA reads TGTGCCTGGAGTACGACAGGGGTAGAGCAGTACTTC. The encoded protein is CAWSTTGVEQYF.

The chain joins TRBV19 to TRBJ1-5, with TRBD1 matching 7 bases. This CDR3 is 14 amino acids long. With 4 bases clipped from V and 7 bases from J, the junction kept 7 bases outside the gene matches. Looked up from germline, CDR1 is LNHDA and CDR2 is SQIVND (reference sequence). CDR3 nucleotide sequence: TGTGCCAGTAGTACCGACAGGGTCCGGCAGCCCCAGCATTTT. It specifies CASSTDRVRQPQHF.

This clone was seen once. J is TRBJ1-2 and V is TRBV28; 7 bases map to TRBD1. The junction had 10 bases not matched to a gene; V was cut back by 4 bases and J by 5 bases. The CDR3 is made up of 15 amino acids. Germline V gives CDR1 MDHEN, CDR2 SYDVKM. This CDR3 reads CASSYDREGGYGYTF. In nucleotides, the CDR3 is TGTGCCAGCAGTTACGACAGGGAAGGAGGGTATGGCTACACCTTC.

This chain joins TRBV19 and TRBJ1-5; TRBD1 agrees at 7 bases. The CDR3 runs 18 residues. V dropped 7 bases and J dropped 4; count of bases not matched to a gene: 19. The germline V gene has CDR1 LNHDA and CDR2 SQIVND (reference sequence). Here the CDR3 DNA reads TGTGCCAGTACCTCGACAGGGAATCTAGGTTACCGGAATCAGCCCCAGCATTTT. It yields the protein CASTSTGNLGYRNQPQHF.

The rearrangement links TRBV4-2 to TRBJ2-7; TRBD2 agrees at 9 bases. This CDR3 has 16 amino acids. Germline lookup yields CDR1 LGHNA and CDR2 YNFKEQ. V lost 0 bases and J lost 4; bases outside the gene matches: 7. The CDR3 sequence: CASSQEGSAGGYEQYF. The CDR3 DNA reads as TGTGCCAGCAGCCAAGAGGGGTCAGCGGGAGGTTACGAGCAGTACTTC.

J is TRBJ2-1 and V is TRBV10-1; TRBD1 agrees at 7 bases. Germline V lookup: CDR1 WNHNN, CDR2 SYGVQD (reference sequence). CDR3 size: 12 residues. After removal of 6 bases from V and 16 bases from J, the junction contained 12 bases not matched to a gene. CDR3 sequence reads: CASSPGTEHFFF. The CDR3 coding sequence is TGCGCCAGCAGCCCCGGGACAGAGCATTTTTTCTTC.

The J gene is TRBJ1-3, the V gene TRBV5-1; D is unclear. The V and J ends lost 2 bases and 0 bases respectively, with 12 bases between them. Germline CDR1 SGHRS, CDR2 YFSETQ. This CDR3 region has 16 residues. The CDR3 protein is CASSLWTTGSGNTIYF. In DNA, the CDR3 is TGCGCCAGCAGCTTATGGACTACTGGCTCTGGAAACACCATATATTTT.